Shown below are 9 T cell receptor beta chains from a single sample sequenced in a study of prognosis after radiotherapy for stage I lung cancer. Amplicons of TCR beta CDR3 were generated from genomic DNA by two-round multiplex PCR. Amplification during the initial PCR round employed primers specific to each TRBV and TRBJ gene. TCRdb independently ran MiXCR on the multiplex PCR reads; one entry per CDR3 protein. Among about 35,000 distinct CDR3 sequences listed, about 34% were seen once. The specimen was PBMCs, collected before or after stereotactic body radiation therapy (not recorded which). The receptors were sampled from a donor aged 50 or older with non-small cell lung cancer.

V usage is TRBV2 and J usage is TRBJ1-5; D may be TRBD1 (6 bases). The germline gives CDR1 SNHLY, CDR2 FYNNEI. Trimming removed 1 base from V and 2 bases from J, with 18 bases in between. CDR3 size: 18 residues. As DNA, the CDR3 is TGTGCCAGCAGTGAAGGGGGGGTCGAGGCAGGGGGCAATCAGCCCCAGCATTTT. Translated: CASSEGGVEAGGNQPQHF.

This clonotype was counted many times. This chain joins TRBV5-1 and TRBJ1-3; D is possibly TRBD1 (6 bases). V lost 2 bases and J 0 bases, leaving 9 bases between the germline ends. The CDR3 contains 15 residues. Germline values: CDR1 SGHRS, CDR2 YFSETQ. The DNA of the CDR3 is TGCGCCAGCAGCTTTGACAGGAGCTCTGGAAACACCATATATTTT. This sequence encodes CASSFDRSSGNTIYF.

This clonotype is labeled medium-sized. This sequence joins TRBV20-1 and TRBJ1-6; unclear D gene. This CDR3 has 13 residues. The germline gives CDR1 DFQATT, CDR2 SNEGSKA (reference sequence). Trimming took 6 bases from V and 4 from J, leaving 10 bases between them. CDR3 amino acids: CSAPEDYNSPLHF. The CDR3 DNA follows: TGCAGTGCGCCCGAGGATTATAATTCACCCCTCCACTTT.

This chain joins TRBV7-6 and TRBJ2-2; tentatively, D is TRBD1 (6 bases). The CDR3 extends over 17 amino acids. V was shortened by 4 bases and J by 3 bases, with 18 bases between the two germline ends. Germline V gives CDR1 SGHVS, CDR2 FNYEAQ. This CDR3 reads CASSSEGGYGDTGELFF. The CDR3, as DNA: TGTGCCAGCAGCTCCGAAGGGGGTTATGGCGACACCGGGGAGCTGTTTTTT.

There are many counts of this clonotype. The gene calls are TRBV30 and TRBJ2-3; 10 nucleotides agree with TRBD1. This CDR3 contains 15 residues. Germline CDR1 GTSNPN, CDR2 SVGIG (reference sequence). The trim removed 0 bases at V and 3 bases at J, leaving 3 bases unmatched. The CDR3, as DNA: TGTGCCTGGAGTGTAATGGACAGGGGGACAGATACGCAGTATTTT. This encodes CAWSVMDRGTDTQYF.

This clonotype was counted many times. The DNA for the CDR3 is TGTGCCAGCAGCATCACGGGACAGGGTTCTAATTCACCCCTCCACTTT. Amino acids: CASSITGQGSNSPLHF. The chain carries TRBV7-8 and TRBJ1-6; TRBD1 agrees at 9 bases. J lost 6 bases, V lost 5 bases, and 8 bases had no gene match. The CDR3 contains 16 residues. Per germline, CDR1 SGHVS and CDR2 FQNEAQ.

This clonotype was recorded many times. The V call is TRBV5-1, the J call TRBJ1-2; tentative D call: TRBD1 (5 bases). From germline, CDR1 is SGHRS and CDR2 YFSETQ. There are 14 residues in the CDR3. With 0 bases removed from V and 7 bases from J, the gap between germline ends came to 13 bases. This CDR3 is CASSLEGGGGGYTF. The CDR3 DNA is TGCGCCAGCAGCTTGGAGGGCGGGGGAGGTGGCTACACCTTC.

About this clonotype: This may be a read error: a much more frequent sequence differs by one nucleotide. The J gene is TRBJ1-1, the V gene TRBV6-2 or TRBV6-3; 7 bases are shared with TRBD1. Germline V lookup: CDR1 MNHEY, CDR2 SVGEGT. CDR3 length: 17 amino acids. Trimming cost V 5 bases and J 4 bases; bases outside gene matches: 16. In DNA form, the CDR3 reads TGTGCCAGCAGTCAGAGAGCACACAGGGGTGTACGCACTGAAGCTTTCTTT. This codes for CASSQRAHRGVRTEAFF.

In this sample, this clonotype turned up many times. The rearrangement joins TRBV6-1 to TRBJ2-4, with 13 nucleotides matching TRBD2. The CDR3 covers 18 residues. V shed 5 bases and J 0 bases; nucleotides not matched to a gene: 7. The germline gives CDR1 MNHNS, CDR2 SASEGT. The CDR3 bases are TGTGCCAGCAGTCCACCGGGACTAGCGGGGTTAGCCAAAAACATTCAGTACTTC. It yields the protein CASSPPGLAGLAKNIQYF.